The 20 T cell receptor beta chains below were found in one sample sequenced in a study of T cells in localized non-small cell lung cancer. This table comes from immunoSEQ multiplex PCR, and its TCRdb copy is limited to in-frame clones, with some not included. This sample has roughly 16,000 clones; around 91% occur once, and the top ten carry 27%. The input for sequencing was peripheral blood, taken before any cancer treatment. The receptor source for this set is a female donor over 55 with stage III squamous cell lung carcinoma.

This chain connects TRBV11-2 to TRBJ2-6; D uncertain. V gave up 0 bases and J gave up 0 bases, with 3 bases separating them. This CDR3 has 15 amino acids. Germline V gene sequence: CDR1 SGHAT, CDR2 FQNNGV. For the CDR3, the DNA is TGTGCCAGCAGCTTAGACGGCTCTGGGGCCAACGTCCTGACTTTC. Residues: CASSLDGSGANVLTF.

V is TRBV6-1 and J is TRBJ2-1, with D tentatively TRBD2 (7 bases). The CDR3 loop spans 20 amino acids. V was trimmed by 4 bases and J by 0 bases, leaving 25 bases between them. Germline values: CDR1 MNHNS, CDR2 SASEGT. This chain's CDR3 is CASSGPRGGKGGSSYNEQFF. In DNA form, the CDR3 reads TGTGCCAGCAGTGGGCCACGAGGGGGTAAGGGCGGGAGCTCCTACAATGAGCAGTTCTTC.

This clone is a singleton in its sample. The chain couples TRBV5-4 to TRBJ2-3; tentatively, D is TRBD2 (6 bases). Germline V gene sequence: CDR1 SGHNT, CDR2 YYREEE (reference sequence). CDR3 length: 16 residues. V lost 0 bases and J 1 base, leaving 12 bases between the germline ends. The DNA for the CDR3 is TGTGCCAGCAGCTTGGAAGCTAGCGTCCGCACAGATACGCAGTATTTT. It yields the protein CASSLEASVRTDTQYF.

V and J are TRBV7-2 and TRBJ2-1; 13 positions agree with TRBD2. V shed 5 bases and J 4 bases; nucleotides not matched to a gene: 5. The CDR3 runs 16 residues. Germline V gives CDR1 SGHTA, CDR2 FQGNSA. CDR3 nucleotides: TGTGCCAGCAGCCTGGGGACTAGCGGGACGTACAATGAGCAGTTCTTC. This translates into CASSLGTSGTYNEQFF.

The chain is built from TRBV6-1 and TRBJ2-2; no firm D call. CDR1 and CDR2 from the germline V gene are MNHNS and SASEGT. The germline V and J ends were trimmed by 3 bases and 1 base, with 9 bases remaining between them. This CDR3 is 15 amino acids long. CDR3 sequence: CASSDTGRNTGELFF. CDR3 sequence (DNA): TGTGCCAGCAGTGACACCGGACGGAACACCGGGGAGCTGTTTTTT.

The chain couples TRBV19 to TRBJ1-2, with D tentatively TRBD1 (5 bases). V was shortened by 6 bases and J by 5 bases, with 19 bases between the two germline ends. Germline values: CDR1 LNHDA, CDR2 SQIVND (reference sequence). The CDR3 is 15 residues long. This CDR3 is CASSPNQDTHYGYTF. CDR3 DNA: TGTGCCAGTAGCCCGAATCAGGACACTCATTATGGCTACACCTTC.

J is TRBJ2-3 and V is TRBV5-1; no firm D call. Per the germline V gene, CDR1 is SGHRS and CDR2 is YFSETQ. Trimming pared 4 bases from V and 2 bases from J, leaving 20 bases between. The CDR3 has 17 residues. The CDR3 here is CASSLESRLAYTDTQYF. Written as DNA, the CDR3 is TGCGCCAGCAGCCTTGAATCCCGCCTGGCGTACACAGATACGCAGTATTTT.

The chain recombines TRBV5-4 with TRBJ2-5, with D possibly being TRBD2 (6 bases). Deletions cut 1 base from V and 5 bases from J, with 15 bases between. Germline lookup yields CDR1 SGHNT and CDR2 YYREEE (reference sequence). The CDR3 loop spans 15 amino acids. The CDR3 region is CASSLSLAPGETQYF. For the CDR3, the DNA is TGTGCCAGCAGCTTGTCCCTAGCGCCTGGGGAGACCCAGTACTTC.

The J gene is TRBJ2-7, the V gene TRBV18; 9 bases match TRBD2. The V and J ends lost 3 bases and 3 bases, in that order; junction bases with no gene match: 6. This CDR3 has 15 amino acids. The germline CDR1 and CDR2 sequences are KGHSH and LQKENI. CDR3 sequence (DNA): TGTGCCAGCTCACCTTCTGGTAGCGGGAGCTACGAGCAGTACTTC. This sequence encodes CASSPSGSGSYEQYF.

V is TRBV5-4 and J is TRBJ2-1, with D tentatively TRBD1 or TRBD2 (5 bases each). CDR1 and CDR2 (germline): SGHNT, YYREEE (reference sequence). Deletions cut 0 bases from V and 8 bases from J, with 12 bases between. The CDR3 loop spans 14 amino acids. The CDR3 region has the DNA TGTGCCAGCAGCTTGGCAGGGACGGGGTATGAGCAGTTCTTC. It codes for CASSLAGTGYEQFF.

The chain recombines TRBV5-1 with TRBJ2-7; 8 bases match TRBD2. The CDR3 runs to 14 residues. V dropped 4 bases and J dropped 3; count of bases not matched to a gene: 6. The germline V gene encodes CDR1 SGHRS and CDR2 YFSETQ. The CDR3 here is CASSPFAGGYEQYF. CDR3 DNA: TGCGCCAGCAGCCCGTTTGCGGGAGGCTACGAGCAGTACTTC.

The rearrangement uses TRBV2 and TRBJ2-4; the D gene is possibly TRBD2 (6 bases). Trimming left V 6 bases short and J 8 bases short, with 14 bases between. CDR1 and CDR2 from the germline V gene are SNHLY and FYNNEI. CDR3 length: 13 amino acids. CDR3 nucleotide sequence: TGTGCCAGCAGAACTAGCTTTGAGGACATTCAGTACTTC. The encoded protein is CASRTSFEDIQYF.

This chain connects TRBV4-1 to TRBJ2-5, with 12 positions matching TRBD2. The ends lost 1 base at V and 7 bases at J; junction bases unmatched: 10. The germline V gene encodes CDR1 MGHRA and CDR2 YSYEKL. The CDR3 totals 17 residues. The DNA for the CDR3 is TGCGCCAGCAGCCAAGGTGTACTAGCGGGGGGCCGGGGGACCCAGTACTTC. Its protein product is CASSQGVLAGGRGTQYF.

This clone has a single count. The CDR3 DNA is TGTGCCAGCAGTACCAGGGGTTATGACGAGCAGTACTTC. Translating it yields CASSTRGYDEQYF. The chain recombines TRBV6-5 with TRBJ2-7, with a weak D call TRBD1 (6 bases). CDR3 length: 13 residues. The V and J ends lost 5 bases and 5 bases respectively, with 13 bases between them. Germline V CDR1 and CDR2: MNHEY, SVGAGI.

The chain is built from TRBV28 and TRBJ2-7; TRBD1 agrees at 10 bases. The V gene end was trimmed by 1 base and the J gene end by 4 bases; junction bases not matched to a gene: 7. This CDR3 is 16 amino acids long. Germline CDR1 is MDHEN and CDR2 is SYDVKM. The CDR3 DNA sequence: TGTGCCAGCAGTTTATTTCGGACAGGGGGGAATTACGAGCAGTACTTC. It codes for CASSLFRTGGNYEQYF.

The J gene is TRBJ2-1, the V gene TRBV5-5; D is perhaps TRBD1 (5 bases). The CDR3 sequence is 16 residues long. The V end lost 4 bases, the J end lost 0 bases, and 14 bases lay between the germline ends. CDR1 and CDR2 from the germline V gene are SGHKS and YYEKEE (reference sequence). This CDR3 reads CASSHPGKISYNEQFF. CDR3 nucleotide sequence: TGTGCCAGCAGCCACCCAGGGAAAATCTCCTACAATGAGCAGTTCTTC.

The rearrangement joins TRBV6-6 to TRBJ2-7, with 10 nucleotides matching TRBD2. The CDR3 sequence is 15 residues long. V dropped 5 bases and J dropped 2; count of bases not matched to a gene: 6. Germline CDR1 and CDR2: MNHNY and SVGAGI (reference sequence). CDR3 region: CASSVRTSGTYEQYF. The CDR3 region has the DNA TGTGCCAGCAGTGTACGGACTAGCGGTACCTACGAGCAGTACTTC.

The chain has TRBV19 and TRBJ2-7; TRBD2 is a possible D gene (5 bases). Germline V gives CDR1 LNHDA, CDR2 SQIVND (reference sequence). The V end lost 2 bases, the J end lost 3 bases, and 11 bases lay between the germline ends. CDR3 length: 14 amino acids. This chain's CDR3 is CASSISEGYYEQYF. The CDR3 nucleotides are TGTGCCAGTAGTATATCAGAGGGATACTACGAGCAGTACTTC.

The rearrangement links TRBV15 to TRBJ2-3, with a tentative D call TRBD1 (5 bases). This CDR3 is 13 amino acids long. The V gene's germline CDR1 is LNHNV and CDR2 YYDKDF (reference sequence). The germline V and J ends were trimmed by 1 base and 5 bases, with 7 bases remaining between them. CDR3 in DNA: TGTGCCACCAGCAGAGGGGGCGAAGATACGCAGTATTTT. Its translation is CATSRGGEDTQYF.

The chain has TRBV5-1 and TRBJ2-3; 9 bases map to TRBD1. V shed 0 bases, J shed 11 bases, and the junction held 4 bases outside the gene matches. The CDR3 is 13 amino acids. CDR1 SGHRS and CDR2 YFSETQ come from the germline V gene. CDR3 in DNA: TGCGCCAGCAGCTTGGAACCGGGACAGGGGCAGTATTTT. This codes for CASSLEPGQGQYF. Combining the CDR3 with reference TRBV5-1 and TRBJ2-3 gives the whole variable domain KAGVTQTPRYLIKTRGQQVTLSCSPISGHRSVSWYQQTPGQGLQFLFEYFSETQRNKGNFPGRFSGRQFSNSRSEMNVSTLELGDSALYLCASSLEPGQGQYFGPGTRLTVL.